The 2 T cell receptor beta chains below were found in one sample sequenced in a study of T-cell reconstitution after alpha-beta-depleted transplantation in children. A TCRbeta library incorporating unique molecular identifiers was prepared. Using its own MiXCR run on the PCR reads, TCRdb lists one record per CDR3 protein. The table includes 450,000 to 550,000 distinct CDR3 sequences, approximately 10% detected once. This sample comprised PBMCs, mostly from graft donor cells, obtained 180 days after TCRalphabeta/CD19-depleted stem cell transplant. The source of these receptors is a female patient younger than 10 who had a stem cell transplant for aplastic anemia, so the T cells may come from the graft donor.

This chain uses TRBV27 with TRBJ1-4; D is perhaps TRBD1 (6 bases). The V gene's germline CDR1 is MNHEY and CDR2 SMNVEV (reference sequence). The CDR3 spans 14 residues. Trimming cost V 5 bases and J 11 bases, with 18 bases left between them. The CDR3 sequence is CASSPKGGLGKLFF. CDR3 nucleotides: TGTGCCAGCAGTCCTAAGGGGGGGTTGGGGAAACTGTTTTTT. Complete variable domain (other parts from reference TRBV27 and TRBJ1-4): EAQVTQNPRYLITVTGKKLTVTCSQNMNHEYMSWYRQDPGLGLRQIYYSMNVEVTDKGDVPEGYKVSRKEKRNFPLILESPSPNQTSLYFCASSPKGGLGKLFFGSGTQLSVL.

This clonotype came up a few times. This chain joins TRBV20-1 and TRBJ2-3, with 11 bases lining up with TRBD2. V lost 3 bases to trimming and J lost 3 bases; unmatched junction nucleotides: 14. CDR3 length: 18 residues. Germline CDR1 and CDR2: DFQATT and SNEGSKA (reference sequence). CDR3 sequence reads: CSASPLGVAGGLTDTQYF. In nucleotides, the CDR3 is TGCAGTGCTAGCCCCCTGGGGGTAGCGGGAGGGCTAACAGATACGCAGTATTTT.